What follows is one TCR beta chain and its context. This clonotype showed up just a few times. What antigen it recognizes has not been identified. No per-base quality is available; no much larger clone lies one base away. This entry comes from a study of T-cell reconstitution after alpha-beta-depleted transplantation in children (dated by TCRdb to the mid-2010s). Study-level background: T-cell immune reconstitution after TCRalphabeta/CD19-depleted allogeneic hematopoietic cell transplantation in children was quantitatively tracked in the study by means of TCR repertoire profiling.

The junction carries 10 bases between V and J, which are trimmed by 4 bases and 5 bases respectively. The CDR3 measures 13 amino acids from cysteine to phenylalanine. Only the CDR3 portion is preserved as DNA: 39 bases, with reading frame beginning at the first base. The germline V gene (reference sequence) sets CDR1 to LNHNV and CDR2 to YYDKDF. Receptors were amplified or captured by PCR. The instrument given in TCRdb is Illumina HiSeq 2500. To normalize quantification of the TCRbeta repertoire, the TCR libraries were built with molecular barcoding that relied on unique molecular identifiers. TCRdb ran its own pipeline on the public reads, namely fastp trimming at Q25 and MiXCR clone calling, and kept in-frame beta chains. CDR3 protein duplicates are merged, each entry listing the most common genes and DNA. Recorded for this sample are some 300,000 distinct CDR3 sequences; about a tenth of them occurred a single time. Clones ranked in the top ten supply approximately 2.3% of the sample.

The chain employs TRBV15 and TRBJ2-3; the best D guess is TRBD1, with 6 bases matching. The sequence was collected from a human donor who donated a stem cell graft to a child with acute lymphoblastic leukemia. The starting material was PBMCs from the stem cell graft donor, obtained from the stem cell graft. The CDR3 sequence is CATSTGQRDTQYF. The nucleotide sequence is given as TGTGCCACCAGCACCGGACAGAGAGATACGCAGTATTTT.